Listed here are 3 T cell receptor beta chains from one sample, sequenced in a study of blood T cell repertoires in COVID-19. Profiling relied on immunoSEQ multiplex PCR, and the TCRdb table lists in-frame clones only, not all of them. The sample contains a few hundred thousand clones, around 86% of which appear only once. Sequencing input: peripheral blood. Source of these receptors: a man younger than 35 with active or convalescent COVID-19.

The sample holds one count of this clone. The V gene is TRBV30, the J gene TRBJ2-6; D gene uncertain. The V end was cut by 2 bases, the J end by 1 base, with 3 bases between. Germline CDR1 reads GTSNPN; CDR2 reads SVGIG (reference sequence). CDR3 length: 13 residues. The CDR3 DNA is TGTGCCTGGAGTTCTTCTGGGGCCAACGTCCTGACTTTC. Its protein is CAWSSSGANVLTF.

The CDR3 sequence: CSVEGVAVAGETQYF. The CDR3 region has the DNA TGCAGCGTTGAAGGGGTAGCGGTGGCGGGGGAGACCCAGTACTTC. The rearrangement joins TRBV29-1 to TRBJ2-5; D perhaps matches TRBD2 (6 bases). Per the germline V gene, CDR1 is SQVTM and CDR2 is ANQGSEA. V was shortened by 1 base and J by 5 bases, with 17 bases between the two germline ends. The CDR3 runs 15 residues.

There are a few counts of this clone. The chain recombines TRBV5-5 with TRBJ2-7; TRBD2 matches 7 bases. The CDR3 is 16 residues long. Losses at the gene ends were 3 bases for V and 0 bases for J; bases not matched to a gene: 9. CDR1 and CDR2 from the germline V gene are SGHKS and YYEKEE (reference sequence). The CDR3 region is CASSSLWGGSSYEQYF. DNA of the CDR3: TGTGCCAGCAGCTCGCTGTGGGGGGGGAGCTCCTACGAGCAGTACTTC.